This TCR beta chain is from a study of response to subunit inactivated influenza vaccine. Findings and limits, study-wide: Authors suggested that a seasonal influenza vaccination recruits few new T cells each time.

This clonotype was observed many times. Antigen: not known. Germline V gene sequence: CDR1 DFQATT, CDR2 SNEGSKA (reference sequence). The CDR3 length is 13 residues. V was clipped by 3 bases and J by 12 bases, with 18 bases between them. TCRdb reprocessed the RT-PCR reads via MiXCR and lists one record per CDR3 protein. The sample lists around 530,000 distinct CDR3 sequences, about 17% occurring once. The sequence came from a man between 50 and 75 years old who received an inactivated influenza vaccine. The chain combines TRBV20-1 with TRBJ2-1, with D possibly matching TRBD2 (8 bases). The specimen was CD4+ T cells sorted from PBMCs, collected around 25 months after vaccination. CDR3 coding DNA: TGCAGTGCTAGGGGACAGTGGACTAGCTCGCAGTTCTTC. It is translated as CSARGQWTSSQFF.